The 9 T cell receptor beta chains given below trace back to one sample, sequenced in a study of shared clonotypes between healthy human individuals. Naive CD8 isolation took CD45RO-negative cells positively selected for CCR7 and excluded terminally differentiated effector memory CD45RA+ cells. Data came from immunoSEQ multiplex PCR; TCRdb stores just in-frame clones and leaves some out. The sample lists roughly 2.1 million clones, just over 90% occurring once. Sequencing was carried out using naive CD8+ T cells from PBMCs. The receptors stem from a man between 18 and 29 years old in good health. Some clones in this sample may be carry-over from other donors' samples.

This clone is a singleton in its sample. This rearrangement joins TRBV7-9 to TRBJ1-4, with a weak D call TRBD1 (5 bases). V lost 4 bases and J lost 3, with 12 bases in between. Germline CDR1 reads SEHNR; CDR2 reads FQNEAQ (reference sequence). This CDR3 has 15 residues. CDR3 sequence (DNA): TGTGCCAGCAGCTATAGCGGGGGGTCTAATGAAAAACTGTTTTTT. This sequence encodes CASSYSGGSNEKLFF.

V usage is TRBV29-1 and J usage is TRBJ2-1, with a possible D match to TRBD2 (6 bases). CDR1 SQVTM and CDR2 ANQGSEA come from the germline V gene. CDR3 size: 15 residues. The ends were cut back, 7 bases at V and 4 bases at J, with 20 bases in the middle. CDR3 in DNA: TGCAGCGCAGAAGCTGGGCGGGACCGATACAATGAGCAGTTCTTC. Encoded protein: CSAEAGRDRYNEQFF.

CDR3 region: CASSLTRAGGFEKLFF. CDR3 sequence (DNA): TGTGCCAGCAGTCTAACCAGGGCAGGGGGCTTTGAAAAACTGTTTTTT. The chain links TRBV27 to TRBJ1-4; 8 bases are a match to TRBD1. From germline, CDR1 is MNHEY and CDR2 SMNVEV (reference sequence). This CDR3 region has 16 residues. V gave up 5 bases and J gave up 7 bases; unmatched junction bases: 12.

The J gene is TRBJ1-1, the V gene TRBV9; D may be TRBD1 (6 bases). The CDR3 has 16 residues. Germline CDR1 and CDR2: SGDLS and YYNGEE. The V and J ends lost 3 bases and 4 bases respectively, with 19 bases between them. The CDR3 region has the DNA TGTGCCAGCAGCGCCGAAGGGAGGGTACAGGGCACTGAAGCTTTCTTT. Translation gives CASSAEGRVQGTEAFF.

V and J are TRBV6-6 and TRBJ2-7; D call uncertain. This CDR3 has 16 amino acids. The germline V and J ends were trimmed by 2 bases and 1 base, with 15 bases remaining between them. Per germline, CDR1 MNHNY and CDR2 SVGAGI (reference sequence). CDR3: CASSYKVQDGSYEQYF. Here the CDR3 DNA reads TGTGCCAGCAGTTACAAGGTTCAGGACGGATCCTACGAGCAGTACTTC.

The chain carries TRBV2 and TRBJ2-1; the match to TRBD2 covers 9 bases. The germline CDR1 and CDR2 sequences are SNHLY and FYNNEI. This CDR3 is built from 14 residues. V dropped 10 bases and J dropped 2; count of bases not matched to a gene: 6. CDR3: CATQGGRAYNEQFF. In DNA, the CDR3 is TGTGCCACCCAAGGCGGGAGGGCCTACAATGAGCAGTTCTTC.

J is TRBJ2-6 and V is TRBV13; 7 bases are a match to TRBD1. J gave up 3 bases and V 2 bases, and 10 bases lay outside the gene matches. CDR3 length: 18 residues. Germline lookup yields CDR1 PRHDT and CDR2 FYEKMQ (reference sequence). The CDR3 loop is CASSLSQQGLLGANVLTF. In DNA, the CDR3 is TGTGCCAGCAGCTTAAGTCAACAGGGGTTGCTTGGGGCCAACGTCCTGACTTTC. The variable domain in full, completed from reference TRBV13 and TRBJ2-6, reads AAGVIQSPRHLIKEKRETATLKCYPIPRHDTVYWYQQGPGQDPQFLISFYEKMQSDKGSIPDRFSAQQFSDYHSELNMSSLELGDSALYFCASSLSQQGLLGANVLTFGAGSRLTVL.

The chain carries TRBV27 and TRBJ2-2; D uncertain. Trimming removed 3 bases at V and 5 bases at J, with 4 bases between. Germline-derived CDR1 and CDR2 are MNHEY and SMNVEV (reference sequence). The CDR3 spans 12 residues. CDR3 in amino acids: CASSFVTGELFF. The CDR3 DNA is TGTGCCAGCAGTTTTGTAACCGGGGAGCTGTTTTTT.

The chain couples TRBV28 to TRBJ1-5; D is perhaps TRBD1 (6 bases). The CDR3 totals 17 residues. V gave up 5 bases and J gave up 1 base, with 18 bases separating them. Germline CDR1 is MDHEN and CDR2 is SYDVKM. The CDR3 nucleotides are TGTGCCAGCAGTACGAGACAGGACTACCTGAGCAATCAGCCCCAGCATTTT. Protein product: CASSTRQDYLSNQPQHF.